This TCR beta chain emerged from a study of CD8 T cells in ankylosing spondylitis. With regard to this clonotype: What it binds is unknown.

General observations from the study: Several highly homologous variants made up a TCR beta motif, and this motif appeared characteristic of ankylosing spondylitis blood.

This CDR3 is 17 amino acids long. V trimming: 5 bases; J trimming: 4 bases; junction bases outside the gene matches: 15. Looked up from germline, CDR1 is SGHRS and CDR2 is YFSETQ. MiXCR, applied by TCRdb to the 5' RACE reads, yields one record per CDR3 protein. The table shows hundreds of thousands of distinct CDR3 sequences, with more than 15% occurring only once. The chain carries TRBV5-1 and TRBJ2-5; 9 bases align to TRBD2. The sequenced sample consisted of blood, either unsorted or a sorted T cell fraction (not recorded which). This clonotype was obtained from a male donor with ankylosing spondylitis. The CDR3 loop reads CASSDAPGLAGGETQYF. As DNA, the CDR3 is TGCGCCAGCAGTGACGCCCCGGGACTAGCTGGGGGAGAGACCCAGTACTTC. Full variable domain (outside the CDR3, taken from reference TRBV5-1 and TRBJ2-5): KAGVTQTPRYLIKTRGQQVTLSCSPISGHRSVSWYQQTPGQGLQFLFEYFSETQRNKGNFPGRFSGRQFSNSRSEMNVSTLELGDSALYLCASSDAPGLAGGETQYFGPGTRLLVL.